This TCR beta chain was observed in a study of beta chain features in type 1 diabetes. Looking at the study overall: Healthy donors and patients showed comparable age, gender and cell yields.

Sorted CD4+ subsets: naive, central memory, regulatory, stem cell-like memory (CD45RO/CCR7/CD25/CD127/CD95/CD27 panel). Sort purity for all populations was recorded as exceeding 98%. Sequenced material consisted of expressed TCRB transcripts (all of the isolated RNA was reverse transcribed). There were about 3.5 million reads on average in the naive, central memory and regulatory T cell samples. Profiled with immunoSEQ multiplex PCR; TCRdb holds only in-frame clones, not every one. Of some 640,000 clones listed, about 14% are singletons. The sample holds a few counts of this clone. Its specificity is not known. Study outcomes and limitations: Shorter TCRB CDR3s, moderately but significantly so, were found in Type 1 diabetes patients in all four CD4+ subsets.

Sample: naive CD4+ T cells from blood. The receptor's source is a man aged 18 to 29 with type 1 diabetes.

The CDR3 DNA follows: TGTGCCAGCAGTTACCGGGGGACAGGGGACGAGCAGTACTTC. It encodes CASSYRGTGDEQYF. The rearrangement links TRBV6-5 to TRBJ2-7, with 10 positions matching TRBD1. The CDR3 runs to 14 residues. V trimming: 2 bases; J trimming: 5 bases; junction bases outside the gene matches: 3. CDR1 MNHEY and CDR2 SVGAGI come from the germline V gene.